Sequencing of this T cell receptor beta chain was carried out in a study of shared clonotypes between healthy human individuals. Study overall: Sampling drew on donors who were a couple of women and a few men aged 18 to 49. Broader study findings: Naive subsets generally exceeded memory subsets in estimated richness.

The CDR3 has 15 amino acids. Trimming at V came to 4 bases and at J to 1 base, leaving 7 bases not matched to a gene. CDR1 is SGHRS, CDR2 YFSETQ, per germline. The assay was immunoSEQ multiplex PCR, and TCRdb's table has in-frame clones only and misses some. The sample holds about 360,000 clones, more than 60% seen once. As to this clone: Antigen: not known.

This sequence was found in a man aged 30 to 39 in good health. This rearrangement joins TRBV5-1 to TRBJ2-7; TRBD1 aligns across 8 bases. Sequencing was carried out using memory CD4+ T cells sorted from blood. As to subset: CD45RA-negative fraction. The CDR3 DNA is TGCGCCAGCAGCAAGGATGGACAGGGATCCTACGAGCAGTACTTC. As protein: CASSKDGQGSYEQYF. The full variable domain, in which reference TRBV5-1 and TRBJ2-7 provide the parts outside the CDR3, is KAGVTQTPRYLIKTRGQQVTLSCSPISGHRSVSWYQQTPGQGLQFLFEYFSETQRNKGNFPGRFSGRQFSNSRSEMNVSTLELGDSALYLCASSKDGQGSYEQYFGPGTRLTVT.